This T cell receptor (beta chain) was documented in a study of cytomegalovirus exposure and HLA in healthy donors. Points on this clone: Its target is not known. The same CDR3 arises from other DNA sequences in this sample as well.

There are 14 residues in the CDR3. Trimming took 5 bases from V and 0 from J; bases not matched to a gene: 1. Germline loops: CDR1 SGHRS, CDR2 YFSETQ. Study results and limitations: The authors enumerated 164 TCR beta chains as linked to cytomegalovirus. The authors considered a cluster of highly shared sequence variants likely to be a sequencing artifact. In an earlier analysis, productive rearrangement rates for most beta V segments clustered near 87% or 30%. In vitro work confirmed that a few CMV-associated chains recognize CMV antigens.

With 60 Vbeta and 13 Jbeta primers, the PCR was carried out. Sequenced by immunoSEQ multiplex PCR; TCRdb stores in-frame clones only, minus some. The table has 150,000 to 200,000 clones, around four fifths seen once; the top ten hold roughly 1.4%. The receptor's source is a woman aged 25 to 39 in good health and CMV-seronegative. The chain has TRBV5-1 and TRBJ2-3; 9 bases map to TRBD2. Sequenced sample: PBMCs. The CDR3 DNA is TGCGCCAGCAGAGCGGGGGGCAGCACAGATACGCAGTATTTT. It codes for CASRAGGSTDTQYF.